A selection of T cell receptor beta chains follows, all from one sample in a study of OX40 agonist ivuxolimab in advanced cancers. This table comes from immunoSEQ multiplex PCR, and its TCRdb copy is limited to in-frame clones, with some not included. Of 70,000 to 95,000 clones in the sample, roughly 87% are singletons; the top ten hold 5.5% to 8%. The source was CD4+ or CD8+ T cells sorted from blood, collected in a trial of the OX40 agonist ivuxolimab. Every receptor here comes from an adult with an advanced solid tumor such as melanoma, head and neck, liver or kidney cancer. CDR3s include the opening cysteine and the closing phenylalanine or tryptophan. D genes are given only for firm matches. Size is stated for part of the rows, as once, few or many counts, or as a class when the clone is expanded.

V	length	J	size	D	DNA	CDR3
TRBV7-9	15	TRBJ1-5	-	-	TGTGCCAGCAGCTTAGATGGACTCGACAATCAGCCCCAGCATTTT	CASSLDGLDNQPQHF
TRBV6-1	13	TRBJ2-7	-	TRBD1	TGTGCCAGCATAGTGACAGGGGGCAGCGAGCAGTACTTC	CASIVTGGSEQYF
TRBV13	14	TRBJ1-5	medium-sized	TRBD1	TGTGCCAGCAGCCGAGGACAGGGGTATCAGCCCCAGCATTTT	CASSRGQGYQPQHF
TRBV7-3	19	TRBJ2-2	-	-	TGTGCCAGCAGCTCCTCACGCCCCCAGAAGTGGGAGAAGGGCGGGGAGCTGTTTTTT	CASSSSRPQKWEKGGELFF
TRBV5-1	18	TRBJ2-2	-	TRBD1	TGCGCCAGCACCCCGCCCCCGACAGGGGGTAGGAGCACCGGGGAGCTGTTTTTT	CASTPPPTGGRSTGELFF
TRBV27	16	TRBJ2-1	-	-	TGTGCCAGCAGTTTATCGCTTGGCGGGTCCTACAATGAGCAGTTCTTC	CASSLSLGGSYNEQFF
TRBV5-1	15	TRBJ2-7	-	-	TGCGCCAGCAGCTTGACCCCCATAGGGCGAAGCGAGCAGTACTTC	CASSLTPIGRSEQYF
TRBV10-3	18	TRBJ2-6	-	-	TGTGCCATCAGTGAGTCTACAGGCCAAGCCTCTGGGGCCAACGTCCTGACTTTC	CAISESTGQASGANVLTF
TRBV10-3	14	TRBJ1-2	-	TRBD1	TGTGCCATCAGGCTAGGACAGGCTAACTATGGCTACACCTTC	CAIRLGQANYGYTF
TRBV30	14	TRBJ1-6	-	TRBD1	TGTGCCTGGAGGACAGGGTTCGGTAATTCACCCCTCCACTTT	CAWRTGFGNSPLHF
TRBV11-3	13	TRBJ1-3	-	-	TGTGCCAGCAGCTCAGGGGCCGGAAACACCATATATTTT	CASSSGAGNTIYF
TRBV28	20	TRBJ2-2	-	-	TGTGCCAGCAGTTTATCTTTCCGCGGTGGGGCGGGTGGGAACACCGGGGAGCTGTTTTTT	CASSLSFRGGAGGNTGELFF
TRBV28	16	TRBJ2-7	-	TRBD1	TGTGCCAGCAAACCCCGGACAGGGCAGTTCTCCTACGAGCAGTACTTC	CASKPRTGQFSYEQYF
TRBV6-1	17	TRBJ1-3	-	-	TGTGCCAGCAGTGAGACGTGGCGAGGCCCCTCTGGAAACACCATATATTTT	CASSETWRGPSGNTIYF
TRBV4-3	14	TRBJ2-2	-	-	TGCGCCAGCAGCCAGGAAACGAACACCGGGGAGCTGTTTTTT	CASSQETNTGELFF
TRBV7-9	12	TRBJ1-5	once	-	TGTGCCAGCAGCTTCGGGGATCAGCCCCAGCATTTT	CASSFGDQPQHF
TRBV19	14	TRBJ1-4	-	-	TGTGCCAGTAGTCGGGTTTTTCATTCTGAAAAACTGTTTTTT	CASSRVFHSEKLFF
TRBV7-9	14	TRBJ1-1	-	-	TGTGCCAGCAGCTCGGGTGGGATGAACACTGAAGCTTTCTTT	CASSSGGMNTEAFF
TRBV7-9	14	TRBJ1-2	-	TRBD1	TGTGCCAGCAGCGATCTGACAGGGGGCCGGGGCTACACCTTC	CASSDLTGGRGYTF
TRBV7-2	16	TRBJ2-7	few	TRBD2	TGTGCCAGCAGCTTCGAAGGGACTAGCGGGAGCTACGAGCAGTACTTC	CASSFEGTSGSYEQYF
TRBV19	13	TRBJ2-6	-	-	TGTGCCAGTAACCCTGGGGGTCCCGGCGTCCTGACTTTC	CASNPGGPGVLTF
TRBV15	15	TRBJ1-2	-	-	TGTGCCACCAGCAGAGATCAGGGAATCGTCTATGGCTACACCTTC	CATSRDQGIVYGYTF
TRBV6-6	14	TRBJ1-1	-	-	TGTGCCAGCAGTTCCCAGACGAGGAACACTGAAGCTTTCTTT	CASSSQTRNTEAFF
TRBV9	16	TRBJ2-5	-	TRBD2	TGTGCCAGCAGCGGGGGACTAGCGGGATTGGGAGAGACCCAGTACTTC	CASSGGLAGLGETQYF
TRBV7-9	15	TRBJ1-1	-	-	TGTGCCAGCAGCTTAGAGGGCAGGATGAACACTGAAGCTTTCTTT	CASSLEGRMNTEAFF
TRBV5-1	14	TRBJ1-2	-	-	TGCGCCAGCACCCCGGAGGGGGTCCACTATGGCTACACCTTC	CASTPEGVHYGYTF
TRBV6-1	14	TRBJ1-4	-	TRBD1	TGTGCCAGCACCTTACTACAGGGGGGTGAAAAACTGTTTTTT	CASTLLQGGEKLFF
TRBV7-8	15	TRBJ1-1	few	TRBD1	TGTGCCAGCAGCTACTCAGGGGGAATGAACACTGAAGCTTTCTTT	CASSYSGGMNTEAFF
TRBV9	14	TRBJ2-2	-	TRBD1	TGTGCCAGCAGCACTGGACAGGGTACCGGGGAGCTGTTTTTT	CASSTGQGTGELFF
TRBV7-6	15	TRBJ2-7	-	TRBD1	TGTGCCAGCAGCTCACAACAGGGGAATGCCTACGAGCAGTACTTC	CASSSQQGNAYEQYF
TRBV5-1	16	TRBJ2-1	-	TRBD1	TGCGCCAGCAGCTTGATAACCGGGACAGGGCTCAATGAGCAGTTCTTC	CASSLITGTGLNEQFF
TRBV28	13	TRBJ2-2	-	TRBD2	TGTGCCACAGCGGGGGGGCCGGTCGGGGAGCTGTTTTTT	CATAGGPVGELFF
TRBV6-1	15	TRBJ1-5	-	-	TGTGCCAGCAGTGGGTTAAGGAGGTCCAATCAGCCCCAGCATTTT	CASSGLRRSNQPQHF
TRBV30	14	TRBJ1-5	-	TRBD1	TGTGCCTGGACACAGGGGACTAGCAATCAGCCCCAGCATTTT	CAWTQGTSNQPQHF
TRBV7-2	16	TRBJ2-5	once	-	TGTGCCAGCAGCTTAGTCAACCAGCGGCTAGGGGAGACCCAGTACTTC	CASSLVNQRLGETQYF
TRBV15	17	TRBJ1-5	-	-	TGTGCCACCAGCAGAGATGTATGGGCAGGGCGCAATCAGCCCCAGCATTTT	CATSRDVWAGRNQPQHF
TRBV5-4	14	TRBJ2-1	-	-	TGTGCCAGCAGCGGGGGGACTGGGTACGGTGAGCAGTTCTTC	CASSGGTGYGEQFF
TRBV5-4	14	TRBJ1-2	once	-	TGTGCCAGCAGCTTGGTAGGGTCGGTTGGCGGCTACACCTTC	CASSLVGSVGGYTF
TRBV5-6	13	TRBJ1-2	few	TRBD1	TGTGCCAGCAGCCCTCAGGGGGCGTCGGGCTACACCTTC	CASSPQGASGYTF
TRBV4-2	15	TRBJ2-5	-	TRBD2	TGTGCCAGCAGCCAAGATTGGGGACTAGCAGAGACCCAGTACTTC	CASSQDWGLAETQYF